The clone carrying this T cell receptor (beta chain) has only a few counts. As yet, its antigen is unknown. Each CDR3 protein is one row after TCRdb ran MiXCR on the 5' RACE reads. The sample has about 350,000 distinct CDR3 sequences; 8.1% are singletons. Per germline, CDR1 LGHNA and CDR2 YNFKEQ. This CDR3 has 15 amino acids. The V gene lost 1 base and the J gene lost 10 bases, with 17 bases spanning the gap. This record comes from a study of T cells after yellow fever vaccination. Study-level points and caveats: One caveat is that FACS-sorted repertoires could contain abundant clonotypes contaminating from the bulk population. Detected again after the booster were most primary-vaccination clones, at nearly 97% CD4 and around 91% CD8. Overlap between CD4 and CD8 compartments was detected for a small share of clonotypes.

The chain recombines TRBV4-2 with TRBJ1-5; D may be TRBD1 (5 bases). This TCR was recovered from a man between 18 and 35 years old who received the YFV17D yellow fever vaccine. Source: PBMCs, taken approximately 40 days after the first yellow fever vaccination. CDR3 in DNA: TGTGCCAGCAGCCAAGTCGGCGGGACTTTGGGTCCCCAGCATTTT. Translated, it gives CASSQVGGTLGPQHF.